This T cell receptor beta chain was sequenced in a study of identical twins. General study results and limits: Abundant beta clonotypes from cord blood had fewer insertions, unlike memory repertoires, which showed none.

This clonotype was counted a few times. Its antigen is still unknown. Trimming stripped 3 bases from V and 1 base from J, with 15 bases between. CDR1 is SQVTM, CDR2 ANQGSEA, per germline. The CDR3 has 15 residues. TCRdb re-called the 5' RACE reads with MiXCR, one entry per CDR3 protein. The table shows 200,000 to 250,000 distinct CDR3 sequences, with approximately 7.1% occurring only once. This sample also appeared in a second study, on T cells expressing NK-cell markers. Per that study: In several experiments, sorting was confined to alpha-beta TCR T cells through use of an anti-gamma-delta TCR antibody. The same clonotypes also predominated in the CD3+CD56-NKG2C+ fraction of several donors. It remained uncertain whether the expanded NKG2C+ T cell clones were specific for HCMV antigens.

V gene TRBV29-1 combines with J gene TRBJ1-2; D uncertain. The clonotype originates from a woman younger than 30 in good health. The sample was CD8+ T cells sorted from blood. CDR3 coding DNA: TGCAGCGTTGAGTCCGTAGGTCAGCTTAACTATGGCTACACCTTC. Translation gives CSVESVGQLNYGYTF.